This TCR beta chain appears in the sequencing data of a study of CD8+ T cells in alopecia areata. In the study overall: People stayed on tofacitinib for 6 to 18 months, then stopped the drug for 6 months.

Germline CDR1 reads MGHRA; CDR2 reads YSYEKL. The CDR3 covers 12 residues. The ends were cut back, 8 bases at V and 7 bases at J, with 14 bases in the middle. As the sequencing template, cDNA was produced by extracting RNA and reverse transcribing it. TCRdb keeps only in-frame clones here, not all; method: immunoSEQ multiplex PCR. The table shows 150,000 or so clones, with roughly 48% occurring only once. The sequence derives from a human donor with alopecia areata. Sequenced material: CD4+ T cells sorted from blood. The J gene is TRBJ1-1, the V gene TRBV4-1, with D possibly matching TRBD1 (6 bases). The CDR3 loop reads CASGPGQLEAFF. As DNA, the CDR3 is TGCGCCAGCGGCCCCGGACAGCTTGAAGCTTTCTTT.